Below, 14 T cell receptor beta chains from the same sample are listed, as sequenced in a study of blood T cell repertoires in COVID-19. The data were produced by immunoSEQ multiplex PCR, yet TCRdb's version contains in-frame clones alone and is incomplete. The data contain around 270,000 clones, about 89% of them seen just once; the ten biggest clones take up about 4.6%. What was sequenced was peripheral blood. The receptors were gathered from a man aged 40-50 years with acute or convalescent COVID-19.

This clone was seen only once. This chain joins TRBV30 and TRBJ2-3, with D perhaps TRBD2 (5 bases). Germline V gene data show CDR1 as GTSNPN and CDR2 as SVGIG (reference sequence). The V end was cut by 0 bases, the J end by 10 bases, with 14 bases between. The CDR3 contains 13 residues. The CDR3 nucleotides read TGTGCCTGGAGTGTCTCTACCACGAGGGCGCAGTATTTT. Translation: CAWSVSTTRAQYF.

The sample holds one count of this clone. The chain is built from TRBV3-1 (or the pseudogene TRBV3-2) and TRBJ1-4; D remains unclear. V dropped 2 bases and J dropped 13 bases, with 14 bases sitting between them. This CDR3 is 13 amino acids long. Per germline, CDR1 LGHDT and CDR2 YNNKEL (reference sequence). The DNA of the CDR3 is TGTGCCAGCAGCCAAATGGACGGGAGCAGACTGTTTTTT. It specifies CASSQMDGSRLFF.

The chain links TRBV4-2 to TRBJ2-2; 11 positions match TRBD2. The germline CDR1 and CDR2 sequences are LGHNA and YNFKEQ. The CDR3 has 17 residues. After removal of 0 bases from V and 9 bases from J, the junction contained 9 bases not matched to a gene. This chain's CDR3 is CASSQDGISGGARELFF. In DNA form, the CDR3 reads TGTGCCAGCAGCCAAGATGGGATTAGCGGGGGGGCCCGGGAGCTGTTTTTT.

The V call is TRBV11-1, the J call TRBJ1-2; no firm D call. The length of the CDR3 is 15 residues. Looked up from germline, CDR1 is SGHAT and CDR2 is FQDESV (reference sequence). V shed 5 bases and J shed 4 bases, with 17 bases lying between them. The CDR3: CASSTPGSVFYGYTF. In DNA form, the CDR3 reads TGTGCCAGCAGCACCCCGGGGTCCGTCTTCTATGGCTACACCTTC.

The genes are TRBV19 and TRBJ2-3; no clear D. V was trimmed by 6 bases and J by 5 bases, leaving 9 bases between them. The CDR3 length is 12 residues. CDR1 and CDR2 from the germline V gene are LNHDA and SQIVND (reference sequence). CDR3: CASSPVKDTQYF. The CDR3 region has the DNA TGTGCCAGTAGCCCGGTGAAAGATACGCAGTATTTT. Based on the CDR3 plus reference TRBV19 and TRBJ2-3, the full variable domain is DGGITQSPKYLFRKEGQNVTLSCEQNLNHDAMYWYRQDPGQGLRLIYYSQIVNDFQKGDIAEGYSVSREKKESFPLTVTSAQKNPTAFYLCASSPVKDTQYFGPGTRLTVL.

The J gene is TRBJ2-3, the V gene TRBV28, with 9 bases fitting TRBD2. The V gene end was trimmed by 8 bases and the J gene end by 9 bases; junction bases not matched to a gene: 12. The CDR3 has 14 residues. Per the germline V gene, CDR1 is MDHEN and CDR2 is SYDVKM. CDR3 amino acids: CASGLAGTQITQYF. The CDR3 DNA sequence: TGTGCCAGCGGCCTAGCGGGGACCCAGATAACGCAGTATTTT.

This chain joins TRBV6-1 and TRBJ1-1; D gene ambiguous. The CDR3 has 15 residues. Germline CDR1 is MNHNS and CDR2 is SASEGT. The V and J ends lost 0 bases and 9 bases respectively, with 17 bases between them. This chain's CDR3 is CASSEALVAGVQAFF. The CDR3 DNA follows: TGTGCCAGCAGTGAAGCGCTTGTGGCAGGTGTTCAAGCTTTCTTT.

Notes on this clone: Within the sample, other DNA sequences also encode this same CDR3. The rearrangement uses TRBV19 and TRBJ1-2, with D perhaps matching TRBD1 (5 bases). The V end was cut by 4 bases, the J end by 4 bases, with 7 bases between. CDR3 length equals 12 residues. CDR1 LNHDA and CDR2 SQIVND come from the germline V gene (reference sequence). In nucleotides, the CDR3 is TGTGCCAGTAGTAGGCAGGGCTATGGCTACACCTTC. It codes for CASSRQGYGYTF.

The rearrangement uses TRBV9 and TRBJ2-3, with a weak D call TRBD1 (5 bases). This CDR3 is built from 13 residues. Germline assignment: CDR1 SGDLS and CDR2 YYNGEE. Trimming shortened V by 7 bases and J by 1 base, and 10 bases separated the two germline ends. The CDR3, as DNA: TGTGCCAGCTGTAGGGGTGGCACAGATACGCAGTATTTT. Its protein product is CASCRGGTDTQYF.

The chain carries TRBV9 and TRBJ2-1, with D unclear. Trimming shortened V by 0 bases and J by 7 bases, and 11 bases separated the two germline ends. The CDR3 loop spans 14 amino acids. Germline CDR1 is SGDLS and CDR2 is YYNGEE. The CDR3 coding sequence is TGTGCCAGCAGCGTAGATTACTACCTAAATGAGCAGTTCTTC. It yields the protein CASSVDYYLNEQFF.

The V and J genes are TRBV5-1 and TRBJ1-2; D unresolved. CDR3 length: 14 amino acids. Germline CDR1 and CDR2: SGHRS and YFSETQ. V was clipped by 2 bases and J by 2 bases, with 10 bases between them. For the CDR3, the DNA is TGCGCCAGCAGCTTTGAGGGTTTCAACTATGGCTACACCTTC. This translates into CASSFEGFNYGYTF.

This clone occurred once. V gene TRBV15 combines with J gene TRBJ1-2, with 8 nucleotides matching TRBD1. Trimming cost V 2 bases and J 8 bases; bases outside gene matches: 7. Germline V gene sequence: CDR1 LNHNV, CDR2 YYDKDF (reference sequence). This CDR3 has 14 amino acids. CDR3: CATSRLDRASGYTF. In DNA, the CDR3 is TGTGCCACCAGCAGATTGGACAGGGCGAGCGGCTACACCTTC. The whole variable domain, remainder taken from reference TRBV15 and TRBJ1-2, is DAMVIQNPRYQVTQFGKPVTLSCSQTLNHNVMYWYQQKSSQAPKLLFHYYDKDFNNEADTPDNFQSRRPNTSFCFLDIRSPGLGDTAMYLCATSRLDRASGYTFGSGTRLTVV.

This sequence joins TRBV2 and TRBJ1-2; D unclear. This CDR3 spans 12 amino acids. CDR1 SNHLY and CDR2 FYNNEI come from the germline V gene. Trimming pared 0 bases from V and 5 bases from J, leaving 4 bases between. The CDR3 sequence: CASSEARYGYTF. The CDR3 nucleotides are TGTGCCAGCAGTGAAGCGCGGTATGGCTACACCTTC.

The chain employs TRBV7-9 and TRBJ1-1; TRBD1 aligns across 11 bases. J was trimmed by 10 bases and V by 5 bases; bases with no gene match: 9. CDR1 is SEHNR and CDR2 is FQNEAQ in the germline V gene (reference sequence). The CDR3 sequence is 14 residues long. The CDR3 region is CASSRGQGVYGAFF. Here the CDR3 DNA reads TGTGCCAGCAGCCGGGGACAGGGGGTCTATGGAGCTTTCTTT.